A selection of T cell receptor beta chains follows, all from one sample in a study of shared clonotypes between healthy human individuals. Only in-frame clones appear in the TCRdb table, and some are missing; sequencing was by immunoSEQ multiplex PCR. The data hold approximately 940,000 clones, with approximately 80% observed a single time. Input material: memory CD4+ T cells sorted from blood. The source is a man between 18 and 29 years old in good health. Both conserved end residues are part of each CDR3. Each record gives: CDR3 DNA, CDR3 protein, J gene, V gene, clone size, D gene. The D gene is left open where the match is weak. A clone size is listed for some rows: how often the clone was seen (once, few, many), or a class if it is expanded.

CDR3nt: TGTGCCAGCTCACCTTCCTGGACAGTCACAGATACGCAGTATTTT
CDR3aa: CASSPSWTVTDTQYF
j_gene: TRBJ2-3
v_gene: TRBV18
abundance: -
d_gene: -

CDR3nt: TGTGCCAGCAGCGACGTAGCCAAGCCCTACGAGCAGTACTTC
CDR3aa: CASSDVAKPYEQYF
j_gene: TRBJ2-7
v_gene: TRBV7-8
abundance: -
d_gene: -

CDR3nt: TGCGCCAGCAGAAGACAGGGGGCTTGGGAGACCCAGTACTTC
CDR3aa: CASRRQGAWETQYF
j_gene: TRBJ2-5
v_gene: TRBV5-1
abundance: -
d_gene: TRBD1

CDR3nt: TGCGCCAGCAGCTTGGACGGGTCGGGAAACACCATATATTTT
CDR3aa: CASSLDGSGNTIYF
j_gene: TRBJ1-3
v_gene: TRBV5-1
abundance: -
d_gene: -

CDR3nt: TGCAGCGCCCCTTCCGAGACTGAAGCTTTCTTT
CDR3aa: CSAPSETEAFF
j_gene: TRBJ1-1
v_gene: TRBV29-1
abundance: few
d_gene: -

CDR3nt: TGTGCCAGCAGCTTAAAGAGCGGGAGGGCCGGGGACAATGAGCAGTTCTTC
CDR3aa: CASSLKSGRAGDNEQFF
j_gene: TRBJ2-1
v_gene: TRBV11-2
abundance: -
d_gene: TRBD2

CDR3nt: TGTGCCAGCTCACCCGAAGGCCACGTTGAAGCTTTCTTT
CDR3aa: CASSPEGHVEAFF
j_gene: TRBJ1-1
v_gene: TRBV18
abundance: -
d_gene: -

CDR3nt: TGTGCCAGCAGACAGGCCCAAGAGACCCAGTACTTC
CDR3aa: CASRQAQETQYF
j_gene: TRBJ2-5
v_gene: TRBV6-6
abundance: -
d_gene: -

CDR3nt: TGTGCCAGCAGCTTGGACCTCGGGGGGACCCAGTACTTC
CDR3aa: CASSLDLGGTQYF
j_gene: TRBJ2-5
v_gene: TRBV5-4
abundance: once
d_gene: -

CDR3nt: TGCGCCAGCAGCTTCGGGCGACAGGGGGCAGGGGGCTCCTATAATTCACCCCTCCACTTT
CDR3aa: CASSFGRQGAGGSYNSPLHF
j_gene: TRBJ1-6
v_gene: TRBV5-1
abundance: few
d_gene: TRBD1

CDR3nt: TGTGCCACCAGCAAACAGGGGGCGTCTGGGGAGCTGTTTTTT
CDR3aa: CATSKQGASGELFF
j_gene: TRBJ2-2
v_gene: TRBV15
abundance: -
d_gene: TRBD1

CDR3nt: TGTGCCAGCGGTAAGGCATACAATGAGCAGTTCTTC
CDR3aa: CASGKAYNEQFF
j_gene: TRBJ2-1
v_gene: TRBV6-1
abundance: few
d_gene: -

CDR3nt: TGTGCCAGCAGCAGGGATTACGAGCAGTACTTC
CDR3aa: CASSRDYEQYF
j_gene: TRBJ2-7
v_gene: TRBV2
abundance: -
d_gene: -

CDR3nt: TGTGCCAGCTCGATCCTTCTTGGGGATGAGCAGTTCTTC
CDR3aa: CASSILLGDEQFF
j_gene: TRBJ2-1
v_gene: TRBV18
abundance: -
d_gene: -

CDR3nt: TGTGCCAGCAGCTTAAGCAGTTACGAGCAGTACTTC
CDR3aa: CASSLSSYEQYF
j_gene: TRBJ2-7
v_gene: TRBV7-9
abundance: -
d_gene: -

CDR3nt: TGTGCCAGCAGCCTGGGGACAGGGGTCAATCAGCCCCAGCATTTT
CDR3aa: CASSLGTGVNQPQHF
j_gene: TRBJ1-5
v_gene: TRBV7-9
abundance: -
d_gene: TRBD1

CDR3nt: TGTGCCAGCAGTTTAAACAGGGACCAGCCCCAGCATTTT
CDR3aa: CASSLNRDQPQHF
j_gene: TRBJ1-5
v_gene: TRBV2
abundance: -
d_gene: -

CDR3nt: TGCGCCAGCAGCCCCACAGTGGGCTCGAACACCGGAGAGCTGTTTTTT
CDR3aa: CASSPTVGSNTGELFF
j_gene: TRBJ2-2
v_gene: TRBV5-1
abundance: -
d_gene: -

CDR3nt: TGTGCCAGCAGCCCACGCGGTGGACAGGGGAAGGGGACCCAGTACTTC
CDR3aa: CASSPRGGQGKGTQYF
j_gene: TRBJ2-5
v_gene: TRBV7-8
abundance: -
d_gene: TRBD1

CDR3nt: TGTGCCAGCAGTCCCCGTATTTACTACGAGCAGTACTTC
CDR3aa: CASSPRIYYEQYF
j_gene: TRBJ2-7
v_gene: TRBV27
abundance: -
d_gene: -

CDR3nt: TGTGCCTGGAGTGGGCGGGACGAACTGTTTTTT
CDR3aa: CAWSGRDELFF
j_gene: TRBJ1-4
v_gene: TRBV30
abundance: -
d_gene: -

CDR3nt: TGTGCCAGCAGCACGGGAGGGGGAGTGATTACAGATACGCAGTATTTT
CDR3aa: CASSTGGGVITDTQYF
j_gene: TRBJ2-3
v_gene: TRBV5-4
abundance: -
d_gene: TRBD2

CDR3nt: TGTGCCAGCATCCCACCCGCCGGACGGGGAGAGCAGTACTTC
CDR3aa: CASIPPAGRGEQYF
j_gene: TRBJ2-5
v_gene: TRBV28
abundance: -
d_gene: -

CDR3nt: TGTGCCAGCAGCGCAACAGGGGCAACTAATGAAAAACTGTTTTTT
CDR3aa: CASSATGATNEKLFF
j_gene: TRBJ1-4
v_gene: TRBV9
abundance: -
d_gene: TRBD1

CDR3nt: TGCGCCAGCAGCTTGGGGGACAGGGCTGAGCAGTACTTC
CDR3aa: CASSLGDRAEQYF
j_gene: TRBJ2-7
v_gene: TRBV5-1
abundance: medium-sized
d_gene: TRBD1

CDR3nt: TGTGCCAGCAGCTCCGGGACAGGGCTCAATCAGCCCCAGCATTTT
CDR3aa: CASSSGTGLNQPQHF
j_gene: TRBJ1-5
v_gene: TRBV6-6
abundance: many
d_gene: TRBD1

CDR3nt: TGTGCCAGCAGCGAGTCAAGTTCCGGGCTTTCCTACAATGAGCAGTTCTTC
CDR3aa: CASSESSSGLSYNEQFF
j_gene: TRBJ2-1
v_gene: TRBV9
abundance: -
d_gene: -

CDR3nt: TGTGCCAGCAGAGTACAGGGTTATAAGGACGAGCAGTACTTC
CDR3aa: CASRVQGYKDEQYF
j_gene: TRBJ2-7
v_gene: TRBV6-5
abundance: -
d_gene: -

CDR3nt: TGTGCCTGGAGTACAGGGTCCGGGGATGGCTACACCTTC
CDR3aa: CAWSTGSGDGYTF
j_gene: TRBJ1-2
v_gene: TRBV30
abundance: -
d_gene: -

CDR3nt: TGTGCCATCAGTGACTGGGACGGGGGGAGGTCCTACAATGAGCAGTTCTTC
CDR3aa: CAISDWDGGRSYNEQFF
j_gene: TRBJ2-1
v_gene: TRBV10-3
abundance: -
d_gene: TRBD2

CDR3nt: TGTGCCAGCAGCCCCAGGGGTACAACCCCGAACACTGAAGCTTTCTTT
CDR3aa: CASSPRGTTPNTEAFF
j_gene: TRBJ1-1
v_gene: TRBV11-2
abundance: -
d_gene: -

CDR3nt: TGTGCCAGCAGCTTCGCCGGGGGTAGCGGGAGGGCTGAGACCCAGTACTTC
CDR3aa: CASSFAGGSGRAETQYF
j_gene: TRBJ2-5
v_gene: TRBV11-2
abundance: -
d_gene: TRBD2

CDR3nt: TGTGCCAGCAGCGTCGACAGAAATGAAAAACTGTTTTTT
CDR3aa: CASSVDRNEKLFF
j_gene: TRBJ1-4
v_gene: TRBV2
abundance: -
d_gene: -

CDR3nt: TGTGCCAGCAGCTTAGGCCCCAACAGGGTCTTAGCGGGTGAGCAGTACTTC
CDR3aa: CASSLGPNRVLAGEQYF
j_gene: TRBJ2-7
v_gene: TRBV11-3
abundance: -
d_gene: -

CDR3nt: TGTGCCACTCCGGGCGGCTCACCCCTCCACTTT
CDR3aa: CATPGGSPLHF
j_gene: TRBJ1-6
v_gene: TRBV10-3
abundance: -
d_gene: -

CDR3nt: TGTGCCAGCAGCATGCGTTGGAGTGGCACTGAAGCTTTCTTT
CDR3aa: CASSMRWSGTEAFF
j_gene: TRBJ1-1
v_gene: TRBV6-1
abundance: -
d_gene: -

CDR3nt: TGTGCCAGCAGCTTGGGAGGGCGGGGGCGTACCTACGAGCAGTACTTC
CDR3aa: CASSLGGRGRTYEQYF
j_gene: TRBJ2-7
v_gene: TRBV5-6
abundance: -
d_gene: -

CDR3nt: TGCGCCAGCAGCCGGGAGACTCAGGGAAATGGCTACACCTTC
CDR3aa: CASSRETQGNGYTF
j_gene: TRBJ1-2
v_gene: TRBV5-1
abundance: -
d_gene: -

CDR3nt: TGTGCCAGCAGTCTTTCAAGGGCCAATCAGCCCCAGCATTTT
CDR3aa: CASSLSRANQPQHF
j_gene: TRBJ1-5
v_gene: TRBV27
abundance: -
d_gene: -

CDR3nt: TGTGCCAGCAGCCTACAGGGGTGGGGCTACGAGCAGTACTTC
CDR3aa: CASSLQGWGYEQYF
j_gene: TRBJ2-7
v_gene: TRBV7-9
abundance: -
d_gene: TRBD1

CDR3nt: TGTGCCAGCTCACCACCAGCGGGGGGGGGATCCGATACGCAGTATTTT
CDR3aa: CASSPPAGGGSDTQYF
j_gene: TRBJ2-3
v_gene: TRBV18
abundance: -
d_gene: TRBD2

CDR3nt: TGCGCCAGCAGGCCGGCGGGACAGAGAAATGAAAAACTGTTTTTT
CDR3aa: CASRPAGQRNEKLFF
j_gene: TRBJ1-4
v_gene: TRBV5-1
abundance: -
d_gene: TRBD1

CDR3nt: TGTGCCAGCAGCCTCCAACAGAGCTCCTATAATTCACCCCTCCACTTT
CDR3aa: CASSLQQSSYNSPLHF
j_gene: TRBJ1-6
v_gene: TRBV7-8
abundance: -
d_gene: -

CDR3nt: TGTGCCAGCAGCTTGGCCGGCAGGGGGTCTACTGAAGCTTTCTTT
CDR3aa: CASSLAGRGSTEAFF
j_gene: TRBJ1-1
v_gene: TRBV5-4
abundance: -
d_gene: TRBD1

CDR3nt: TGTGCCAGCAGCCGTCGTTCCACAGGGGGCACCGGGGAGCTGTTTTTT
CDR3aa: CASSRRSTGGTGELFF
j_gene: TRBJ2-2
v_gene: TRBV7-2
abundance: -
d_gene: TRBD1

CDR3nt: TGCAGCGTTCCTAAAGGGGGGAGCTATGGCTACACCTTC
CDR3aa: CSVPKGGSYGYTF
j_gene: TRBJ1-2
v_gene: TRBV29-1
abundance: once
d_gene: -

CDR3nt: TGTGCCAGCAGCGCAGGGGGTTCGGGGGCCAACGTCCTGACTTTC
CDR3aa: CASSAGGSGANVLTF
j_gene: TRBJ2-6
v_gene: TRBV11-3
abundance: -
d_gene: TRBD1

CDR3nt: TGTGCCAGTAGTATAGATCACACCCGGGATGCTTTCTTT
CDR3aa: CASSIDHTRDAFF
j_gene: TRBJ1-1
v_gene: TRBV19
abundance: -
d_gene: -

CDR3nt: TGTGCCAGTAGTACCCCTAGGGGGTCCTACAATGAGCAGTTCTTC
CDR3aa: CASSTPRGSYNEQFF
j_gene: TRBJ2-1
v_gene: TRBV19
abundance: -
d_gene: -

CDR3nt: TGCGCCAGCAGCCAAGACATCGGAAGCAGGGGGCGTACCGGGGAGCTGTTTTTT
CDR3aa: CASSQDIGSRGRTGELFF
j_gene: TRBJ2-2
v_gene: TRBV4-1
abundance: -
d_gene: TRBD1

CDR3nt: TGTGCCAGTAGTCCAGGCGTGACCTACGAGCAGTACTTC
CDR3aa: CASSPGVTYEQYF
j_gene: TRBJ2-7
v_gene: TRBV19
abundance: -
d_gene: -

CDR3nt: TGTGCCAGCAGCTTATCTCGACAGACCCAGTACTTC
CDR3aa: CASSLSRQTQYF
j_gene: TRBJ2-5
v_gene: TRBV7-2
abundance: once
d_gene: -

CDR3nt: TGTGCCTGGAGTGTCGGACTAGCGGGGGGTGAGAATGAGCAGTTCTTC
CDR3aa: CAWSVGLAGGENEQFF
j_gene: TRBJ2-1
v_gene: TRBV30
abundance: few
d_gene: TRBD2

CDR3nt: TGTGCCAGCAGCTTAGAAGCGGGAGGGCTAAACGAGCAGTTCTTC
CDR3aa: CASSLEAGGLNEQFF
j_gene: TRBJ2-1
v_gene: TRBV11-3
abundance: -
d_gene: TRBD2

CDR3nt: TGTGCCAGCAGTGAAATAACAGGTCACACAGATACGCAGTATTTT
CDR3aa: CASSEITGHTDTQYF
j_gene: TRBJ2-3
v_gene: TRBV2
abundance: -
d_gene: -